The T cell receptor beta chain described here comes from a study of siplizumab effects on memory and regulatory T cells. The CDR3 covers 13 residues. Germline lookup yields CDR1 MNHNS and CDR2 SASEGT. V gave up 6 bases and J gave up 3 bases, with 11 bases separating them. Profiled with immunoSEQ multiplex PCR; TCRdb holds only in-frame clones, not every one. The repertoire has over 100,000 clones, about 91% of them found once; the top ten carry more than 0.65%. The origin of this receptor is a human donor in good health. The sequencing sample was made of Tregs sorted from blood. The chain employs TRBV6-1 and TRBJ1-2, with D maybe TRBD1 (6 bases). CDR3 in DNA: TGTGCCAGCAGCTCACAGGGTGACTATGGCTACACCTTC. This codes for CASSSQGDYGYTF.